A single sample is the source of the 30 T cell receptor beta chains below, sequenced in a study of Tregs in tolerant kidney transplant recipients. Sequencing was performed with immunoSEQ multiplex PCR; in TCRdb, only in-frame clones are kept and a portion is missing. The sample shows about 81,000 clones, more than 85% of them seen only once. Recipients received nonmyeloablative bone marrow transplants from related graft donors, with transient mixed chimerism. The sequencing used CD4+ T cells from blood (PBMCs), collected 24 months after the transplant. The source of these receptors is a human patient who received a combined kidney and bone marrow transplant. Some T cells may have originated in the graft donor.

This chain joins TRBV18 and TRBJ2-7, with TRBD1 as a possible D gene (6 bases). CDR3 size: 17 residues. The V end was cut by 3 bases, the J end by 2 bases, with 20 bases between. From germline, CDR1 is KGHSH and CDR2 LQKENI. The CDR3 here is CASSPNTPGVGAYEQYF. The CDR3 bases are TGTGCCAGCTCACCTAATACCCCAGGGGTAGGGGCCTACGAGCAGTACTTC.

The gene calls are TRBV5-1 and TRBJ2-1, with 10 bases identical to TRBD2. Unmatched junction bases numbered 14, after V lost 4 bases and J lost 1 base. The CDR3 covers 19 residues. The germline CDR1 and CDR2 sequences are SGHRS and YFSETQ. The DNA for the CDR3 is TGCGCCAGCAGCGGATATCTAGCGGGGGCCGTCACTTCCTACAATGAGCAGTTCTTC. Its protein is CASSGYLAGAVTSYNEQFF.

The rearrangement links TRBV6-4 to TRBJ2-7; D may be TRBD2 (6 bases). The V gene lost 2 bases and the J gene lost 3 bases, with 20 bases spanning the gap. Germline V gene data show CDR1 as MRHNA and CDR2 as SNTAGT. This CDR3 is built from 17 residues. CDR3: CASSDVGGEERRYEQYF. CDR3 in DNA: TGTGCCAGCAGTGACGTCGGCGGGGAAGAGAGACGCTACGAGCAGTACTTC.

V usage is TRBV5-1 and J usage is TRBJ1-1; 7 positions agree with TRBD1. The CDR3 extends over 17 amino acids. Germline V CDR1 and CDR2: SGHRS, YFSETQ. The ends lost 4 bases at V and 1 base at J; junction bases unmatched: 13. The DNA for the CDR3 is TGCGCCAGCAGCCTAAACCGGGACAGTCGGGCGAACACTGAAGCTTTCTTT. Protein sequence: CASSLNRDSRANTEAFF.

The rearrangement links TRBV5-6 to TRBJ2-7; TRBD2 is a possible D gene (6 bases). Germline V gene lookup returns CDR1 SGHDT and CDR2 YYEEEE. The length of the CDR3 is 16 residues. V was shortened by 3 bases and J by 3 bases, with 19 bases between the two germline ends. In nucleotides, the CDR3 is TGTGCCAGCAGCTCCAAACCTTCCCCCGGGAGCTACGAGCAGTACTTC. It codes for CASSSKPSPGSYEQYF.

This chain connects TRBV4-2 to TRBJ2-7; 11 nucleotides match TRBD2. Germline trimming cut 4 bases from V and 0 bases from J; bases unmatched to any gene: 5. This CDR3 region has 16 residues. The germline gives CDR1 LGHNA, CDR2 YNFKEQ. In DNA, the CDR3 is TGTGCCAGCAGCCGAACTAGCGGGGGTCGCTCCTACGAGCAGTACTTC. Protein product: CASSRTSGGRSYEQYF.

As to this clone: The junction does not match germline at one end; this may be a read error. Other nucleotide sequences from this sample produce the same CDR3. This sequence joins TRBV5-6 and TRBJ1-6; D not certain. CDR1 and CDR2 (germline): SGHDT, YYEEEE. The CDR3 covers 16 residues. In DNA, the CDR3 is TGTGCCAGCAGCTTGAAGTCTAGCACCTATAATTCCCCCCTCCACTTT. Residues: CASSLKSSTYNSPLHF.

This clone was seen just once. V and J are TRBV4-2 and TRBJ1-1; possible D gene TRBD1, 6 bases. The CDR3 contains 15 residues. In germline, CDR1 is LGHNA, CDR2 YNFKEQ. V was trimmed by 3 bases and J by 3 bases, leaving 14 bases between them. The CDR3 sequence is CASSQEDSLDTEAFF. In DNA, the CDR3 is TGTGCCAGCAGCCAGGAGGACAGTTTGGACACTGAAGCTTTCTTT.

The chain couples TRBV6-4 to TRBJ1-1; TRBD1 is a possible D gene (5 bases). The CDR3 consists of 13 residues. V dropped 4 bases and J dropped 1 base, with 7 bases sitting between them. Germline loops: CDR1 MRHNA, CDR2 SNTAGT. The DNA of the CDR3 is TGTGCCAGCAGTGGACAGCCGAACACTGAAGCTTTCTTT. It specifies CASSGQPNTEAFF.

V is TRBV30 and J is TRBJ2-7; TRBD1 is a possible D gene (5 bases). The germline V gene encodes CDR1 GTSNPN and CDR2 SVGIG (reference sequence). Trimming left V 0 bases short and J 2 bases short, with 14 bases between. This CDR3 has 15 residues. The CDR3 loop reads CAWSVRQGLTYEQYF. CDR3 bases: TGTGCCTGGAGTGTACGGCAGGGCCTAACCTACGAGCAGTACTTC.

V is TRBV30 and J is TRBJ2-3; D possibly corresponds to TRBD2 (7 bases). The CDR3 is made up of 15 amino acids. V was shortened by 2 bases and J by 0 bases, with 12 bases between the two germline ends. Germline V gene sequence: CDR1 GTSNPN, CDR2 SVGIG (reference sequence). CDR3 coding DNA: TGTGCCTGGAGTACCGCGGGGGCTAGCACAGATACGCAGTATTTT. It is translated as CAWSTAGASTDTQYF.

The rearrangement joins TRBV6-5 to TRBJ1-2; 9 bases line up with TRBD1. Germline V gene data show CDR1 as MNHEY and CDR2 as SVGAGI. Unmatched junction bases numbered 11, after V lost 6 bases and J lost 6 bases. This CDR3 comprises 15 residues. The CDR3 protein is CASSKYRGRLDGYTF. CDR3 DNA sequence: TGTGCCAGCAGCAAATACAGGGGGCGCCTGGATGGCTACACCTTC.

This chain joins TRBV27 and TRBJ2-7, with 7 bases identical to TRBD2. Germline values: CDR1 MNHEY, CDR2 SMNVEV (reference sequence). V shed 5 bases and J 4 bases; nucleotides not matched to a gene: 8. CDR3 length equals 14 residues. The DNA of the CDR3 is TGTGCCAGCAGTACTAGGACGGGGGGATACGAGCAGTACTTC. As protein: CASSTRTGGYEQYF.

The chain is built from TRBV5-1 and TRBJ2-3; D remains unclear. Germline V gene lookup returns CDR1 SGHRS and CDR2 YFSETQ. The ends were cut back, 6 bases at V and 4 bases at J, with 21 bases in the middle. The CDR3 covers 16 residues. The CDR3 is CASNRGGFAVSDTQYF. CDR3 sequence (DNA): TGCGCCAGCAATCGAGGTGGGTTTGCTGTTTCAGATACGCAGTATTTT.

This chain connects TRBV11-2 to TRBJ2-2, with a weak D call TRBD1 (5 bases). The CDR3 runs 14 residues. Germline CDR1 is SGHAT and CDR2 is FQNNGV. Trimming cost V 5 bases and J 3 bases, with 10 bases left between them. CDR3 sequence (DNA): TGTGCCAGCAGCCACAGGATCGACACCGGGGAGCTGTTTTTT. Its translation is CASSHRIDTGELFF.

This chain connects TRBV5-1 to TRBJ2-7, with 7 bases identical to TRBD2. The CDR3 covers 13 residues. Looked up from germline, CDR1 is SGHRS and CDR2 is YFSETQ. The V and J ends lost 7 bases and 3 bases, in that order; junction bases with no gene match: 7. Written as DNA, the CDR3 is TGCGCCAGCGCAACTTCTAGCGGCTACGAGCAGTACTTC. Translating it yields CASATSSGYEQYF.

V gene TRBV7-3 combines with J gene TRBJ2-3; the match to TRBD2 covers 13 bases. Germline V gene sequence: CDR1 SGHTA, CDR2 FQGTGA. With 5 bases clipped from V and 0 bases from J, the junction kept 8 bases outside the gene matches. The CDR3 has 18 residues. CDR3 sequence (DNA): TGTGCCAGCAGCAAGGGACTAGCGGGGCTAAGGAGCACAGATACGCAGTATTTT. This translates into CASSKGLAGLRSTDTQYF.

The J gene is TRBJ2-7, the V gene TRBV4-3; D is possibly TRBD1 (6 bases). CDR1 is LGHNA and CDR2 is YSLEER in the germline V gene. V dropped 4 bases and J dropped 3 bases, with 16 bases sitting between them. CDR3 length: 15 amino acids. The CDR3: CASSLKQGSVYEQYF. As DNA, the CDR3 is TGCGCCAGCAGCCTCAAACAGGGTTCGGTCTACGAGCAGTACTTC.

The V call is TRBV5-6, the J call TRBJ2-2, with a tentative D call TRBD2 (6 bases). Trimming removed 0 bases from V and 3 bases from J, with 9 bases in between. There are 15 residues in the CDR3. Germline assignment: CDR1 SGHDT and CDR2 YYEEEE. The DNA of the CDR3 is TGTGCCAGCAGCTTGGATAGCGGCTACACCGGGGAGCTGTTTTTT. Its translation is CASSLDSGYTGELFF. Full variable domain (outside the CDR3, taken from reference TRBV5-6 and TRBJ2-2): DAGVTQSPTHLIKTRGQQVTLRCSPKSGHDTVSWYQQALGQGPQFIFQYYEEEERQRGNFPDRFSGHQFPNYSSELNVNALLLGDSALYLCASSLDSGYTGELFFGEGSRLTVL.

V and J are TRBV27 and TRBJ2-1, with TRBD1 matching 12 bases. From germline, CDR1 is MNHEY and CDR2 SMNVEV (reference sequence). J gave up 8 bases and V 5 bases, and 10 bases lay outside the gene matches. This CDR3 spans 16 amino acids. The CDR3 is CASSPLRDRGRYEQFF. The CDR3 DNA follows: TGTGCCAGCAGTCCCCTCCGGGACAGGGGGCGTTATGAGCAGTTCTTC.

The V call is TRBV7-3, the J call TRBJ1-2; 8 bases agree with TRBD1. Germline trimming cut 5 bases from V and 8 bases from J; bases unmatched to any gene: 4. The CDR3 is made up of 12 amino acids. From germline, CDR1 is SGHTA and CDR2 FQGTGA. The CDR3 nucleotides read TGTGCCAGCAGCCGACAGGGGTGCGGCTACACCTTC. Its translation is CASSRQGCGYTF.

This clone was found once. The V call is TRBV19, the J call TRBJ1-5, with TRBD1 as a possible D gene (5 bases). From germline, CDR1 is LNHDA and CDR2 SQIVND (reference sequence). The V end was cut by 3 bases, the J end by 5 bases, with 17 bases between. This CDR3 contains 16 residues. The CDR3 region is CASSISGGVGDQPQHF. CDR3 DNA sequence: TGTGCCAGTAGTATTTCGGGAGGGGTGGGGGATCAGCCCCAGCATTTT.

This clone was counted between two and nine times. This chain uses TRBV4-2 with TRBJ2-2; tentatively, D is TRBD2 (7 bases). This CDR3 is 18 amino acids long. Trimming took off 4 bases at V and 5 bases at J, with 23 bases between the two ends. Per the germline V gene, CDR1 is LGHNA and CDR2 is YNFKEQ. CDR3 nucleotides: TGTGCCAGCAGCCTCGAGAGTCAGGGGAGGGCCTATACCGGGGAGCTGTTTTTT. Its translation: CASSLESQGRAYTGELFF.

As DNA, the CDR3 is TGCAGCGTCTCGGGGCTAGCGGGAGGTTACGAGCAGTACTTC. This encodes CSVSGLAGGYEQYF. The chain links TRBV29-1 to TRBJ2-7; TRBD2 agrees at 11 bases. With V trimmed by 6 bases and J by 4 bases, 8 bases remained unmatched. Germline V CDR1 and CDR2: SQVTM, ANQGSEA. The CDR3 runs to 14 residues.

This sequence joins TRBV6-5 and TRBJ2-5; 8 nucleotides agree with TRBD1. The assigned J gene may be wrong: the sequence end matches TRBJ2-7 better. The CDR3 is made up of 12 amino acids. CDR1 MNHEY and CDR2 SVGAGI come from the germline V gene. The CDR3 is CASRTGLYEQYF. Written as DNA, the CDR3 is TGTGCCAGCCGGACAGGGCTCTACGAGCAGTACTTC.

The rearrangement links TRBV10-3 to TRBJ2-3, with 8 positions matching TRBD2. The CDR3 length is 16 residues. Germline values: CDR1 ENHRY, CDR2 SYGVKD. J lost 0 bases, V lost 1 base, and 3 bases had no gene match. The CDR3 DNA is TGTGCCATCAGTGAGTGGGTAGCGGGAAGCACAGATACGCAGTATTTT. Amino acid sequence: CAISEWVAGSTDTQYF.

The chain joins TRBV5-1 to TRBJ1-1; possible D gene TRBD1, 5 bases. Deletions cut 5 bases from V and 8 bases from J, with 13 bases between. Germline CDR1 is SGHRS and CDR2 is YFSETQ. CDR3 size: 12 residues. Here the CDR3 DNA reads TGCGCCAGCAGACGGGCGCAGGGAGAAGCTTTCTTT. Translated: CASRRAQGEAFF.

The rearrangement links TRBV25-1 to TRBJ2-1; 9 bases are a match to TRBD1. The CDR3 extends over 16 amino acids. Germline V gene data show CDR1 as MGHDK and CDR2 as SYGVNS. V gave up 2 bases and J gave up 6 bases; unmatched junction bases: 8. DNA for the CDR3: TGTGCCAGCAGTGAAAGTTGGGACAGGGCCATCAATGAGCAGTTCTTC. It specifies CASSESWDRAINEQFF.

The chain carries TRBV7-2 and TRBJ2-3; D is possibly TRBD2 (6 bases). The V gene lost 0 bases and the J gene lost 2 bases, with 12 bases spanning the gap. The CDR3 extends over 16 amino acids. The V gene's germline CDR1 is SGHTA and CDR2 FQGNSA. The CDR3 DNA follows: TGTGCCAGCAGCTTAGCACAGACGGGGGTCACAGATACGCAGTATTTT. This gives the protein CASSLAQTGVTDTQYF.

This chain links TRBV18 with TRBJ2-2, with 7 bases identical to TRBD2. This CDR3 has 14 residues. CDR1 is KGHSH, CDR2 LQKENI, per germline. Trimming at V came to 1 base and at J to 7 bases, leaving 3 bases not matched to a gene. CDR3 bases: TGTGCCAGCTCACCACAACTAGCGAGCGGGGAGCTGTTTTTT. Encoded protein: CASSPQLASGELFF.